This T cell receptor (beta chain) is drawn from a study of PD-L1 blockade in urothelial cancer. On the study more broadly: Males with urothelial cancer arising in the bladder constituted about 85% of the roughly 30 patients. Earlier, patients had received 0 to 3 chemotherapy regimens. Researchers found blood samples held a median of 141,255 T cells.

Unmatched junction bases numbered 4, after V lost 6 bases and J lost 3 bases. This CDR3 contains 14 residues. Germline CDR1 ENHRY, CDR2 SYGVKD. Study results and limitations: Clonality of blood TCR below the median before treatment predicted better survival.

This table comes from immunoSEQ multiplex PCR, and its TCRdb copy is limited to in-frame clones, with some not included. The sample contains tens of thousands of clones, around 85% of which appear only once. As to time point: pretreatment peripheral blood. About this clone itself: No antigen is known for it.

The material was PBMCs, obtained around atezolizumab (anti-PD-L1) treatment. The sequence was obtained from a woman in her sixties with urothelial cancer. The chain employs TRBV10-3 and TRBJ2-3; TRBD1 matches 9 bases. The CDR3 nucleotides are TGTGCCATCAGGATACAGGGGGCAACAGATACGCAGTATTTT. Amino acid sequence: CAIRIQGATDTQYF.